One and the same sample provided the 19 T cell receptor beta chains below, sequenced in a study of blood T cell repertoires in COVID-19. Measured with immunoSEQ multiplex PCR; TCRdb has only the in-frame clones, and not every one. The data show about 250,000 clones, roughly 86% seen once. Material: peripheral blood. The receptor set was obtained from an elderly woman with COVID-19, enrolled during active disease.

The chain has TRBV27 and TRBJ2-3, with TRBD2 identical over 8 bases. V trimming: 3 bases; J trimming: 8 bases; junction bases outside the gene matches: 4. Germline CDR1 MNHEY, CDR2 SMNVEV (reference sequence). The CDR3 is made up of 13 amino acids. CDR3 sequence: CASSFEGLGTQYF. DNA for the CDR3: TGTGCCAGCAGTTTTGAGGGACTAGGTACGCAGTATTTT.

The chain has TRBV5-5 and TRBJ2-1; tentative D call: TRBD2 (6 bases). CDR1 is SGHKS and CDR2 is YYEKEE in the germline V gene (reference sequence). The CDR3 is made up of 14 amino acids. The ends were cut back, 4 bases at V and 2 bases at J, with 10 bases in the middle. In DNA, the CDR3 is TGTGCCAGCAGCGCTAGCGCGGCCTACAATGAGCAGTTCTTC. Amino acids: CASSASAAYNEQFF.

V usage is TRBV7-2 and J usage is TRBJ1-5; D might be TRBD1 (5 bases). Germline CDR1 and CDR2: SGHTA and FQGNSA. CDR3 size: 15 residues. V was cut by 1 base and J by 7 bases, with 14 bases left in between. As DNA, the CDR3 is TGTGCCAGCAGCTTAGTTGCAGGGCCAGAACAGCCCCAGCATTTT. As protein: CASSLVAGPEQPQHF.

The DNA of the CDR3 is TGTGCCAGCAGCTTAGAGGACAGGCAGAACACTGAAGCTTTCTTT. Its translation: CASSLEDRQNTEAFF. The genes are TRBV7-6 and TRBJ1-1, with 7 bases fitting TRBD1. The CDR3 is made up of 15 amino acids. After removal of 1 base from V and 1 base from J, the junction contained 3 bases not matched to a gene. From germline, CDR1 is SGHVS and CDR2 FNYEAQ.

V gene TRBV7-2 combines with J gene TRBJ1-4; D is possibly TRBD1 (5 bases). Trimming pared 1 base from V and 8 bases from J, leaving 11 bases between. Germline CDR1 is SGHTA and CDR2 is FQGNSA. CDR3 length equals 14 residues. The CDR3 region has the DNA TGTGCCAGCAGCTTAGGCAGGGCAGGGGAAAAACTGTTTTTT. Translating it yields CASSLGRAGEKLFF. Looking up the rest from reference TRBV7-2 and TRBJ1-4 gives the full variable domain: GAGVSQSPSNKVTEKGKDVELRCDPISGHTALYWYRQSLGQGLEFLIYFQGNSAPDKSGLPSDRFSAERTGGSVSTLTIQRTQQEDSAVYLCASSLGRAGEKLFFGSGTQLSVL.

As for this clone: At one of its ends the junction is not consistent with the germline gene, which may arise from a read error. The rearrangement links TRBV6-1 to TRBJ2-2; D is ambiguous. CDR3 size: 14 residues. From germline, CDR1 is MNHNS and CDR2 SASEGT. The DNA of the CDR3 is TGTGCCAGCAGGGAAGGCGATAACACCGGGGAGCTGTTTTTT. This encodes CASREGDNTGELFF.

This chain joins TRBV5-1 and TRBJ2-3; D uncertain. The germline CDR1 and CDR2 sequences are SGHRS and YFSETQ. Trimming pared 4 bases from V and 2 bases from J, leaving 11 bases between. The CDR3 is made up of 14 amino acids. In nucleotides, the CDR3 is TGCGCCAGCAGCCCCGGGTCCTTCACAGATACGCAGTATTTT. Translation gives CASSPGSFTDTQYF.

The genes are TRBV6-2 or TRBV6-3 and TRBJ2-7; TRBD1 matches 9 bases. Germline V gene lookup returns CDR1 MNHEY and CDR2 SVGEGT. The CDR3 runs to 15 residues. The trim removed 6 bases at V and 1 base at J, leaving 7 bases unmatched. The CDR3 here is CASSPDRGRSYEQYF. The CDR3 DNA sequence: TGTGCCAGCAGCCCCGACAGGGGGAGGTCCTACGAGCAGTACTTC.

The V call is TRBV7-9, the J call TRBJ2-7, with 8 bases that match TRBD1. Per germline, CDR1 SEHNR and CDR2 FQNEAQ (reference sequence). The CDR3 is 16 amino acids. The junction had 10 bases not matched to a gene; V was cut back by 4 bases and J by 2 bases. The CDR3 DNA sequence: TGTGCCAGCAGCTCGTGGGGGACAGGCTTAACCTACGAGCAGTACTTC. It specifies CASSSWGTGLTYEQYF.

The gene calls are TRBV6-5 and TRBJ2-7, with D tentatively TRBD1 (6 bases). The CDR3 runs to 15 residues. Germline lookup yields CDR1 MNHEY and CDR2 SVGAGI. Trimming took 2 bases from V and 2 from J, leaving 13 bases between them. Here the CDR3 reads CASSYARGQAYEQYF. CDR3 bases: TGTGCCAGCAGTTACGCCAGGGGCCAAGCCTACGAGCAGTACTTC.

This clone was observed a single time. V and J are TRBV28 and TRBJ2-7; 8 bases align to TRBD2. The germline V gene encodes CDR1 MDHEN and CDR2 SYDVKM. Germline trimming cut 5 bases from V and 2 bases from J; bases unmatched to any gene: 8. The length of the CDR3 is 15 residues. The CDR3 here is CASSQKSGGPYEQYV. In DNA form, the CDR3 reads TGTGCCAGCAGTCAGAAATCGGGGGGGCCCTACGAGCAGTACGTC.

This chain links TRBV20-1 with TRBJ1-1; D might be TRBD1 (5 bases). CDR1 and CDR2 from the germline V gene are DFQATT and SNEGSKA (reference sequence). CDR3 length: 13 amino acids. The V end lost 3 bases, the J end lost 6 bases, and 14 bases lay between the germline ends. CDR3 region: CSASWGDWAEAFF. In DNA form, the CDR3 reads TGCAGTGCTAGTTGGGGCGACTGGGCTGAAGCTTTCTTT.

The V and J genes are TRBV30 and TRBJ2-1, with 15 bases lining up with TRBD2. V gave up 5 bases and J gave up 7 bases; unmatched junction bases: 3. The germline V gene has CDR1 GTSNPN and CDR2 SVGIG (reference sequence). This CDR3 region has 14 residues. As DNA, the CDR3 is TGTGCCTGGGAGGGACTAGCGGGGGGAAATGAGCAGTTCTTC. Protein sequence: CAWEGLAGGNEQFF.

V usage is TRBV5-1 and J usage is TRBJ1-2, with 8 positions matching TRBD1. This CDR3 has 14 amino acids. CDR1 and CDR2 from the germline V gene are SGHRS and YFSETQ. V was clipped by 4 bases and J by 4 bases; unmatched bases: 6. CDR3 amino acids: CASSLGQGIYGYTF. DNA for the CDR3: TGCGCCAGCAGCCTCGGACAGGGAATCTATGGCTACACCTTC.

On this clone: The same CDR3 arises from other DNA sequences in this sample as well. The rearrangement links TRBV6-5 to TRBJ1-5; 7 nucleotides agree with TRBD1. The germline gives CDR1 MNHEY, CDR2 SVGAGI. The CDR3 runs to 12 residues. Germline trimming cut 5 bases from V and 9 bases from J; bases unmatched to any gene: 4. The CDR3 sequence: CASSSRQGPQHF. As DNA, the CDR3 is TGTGCCAGCAGTAGTCGACAGGGGCCCCAGCATTTT.

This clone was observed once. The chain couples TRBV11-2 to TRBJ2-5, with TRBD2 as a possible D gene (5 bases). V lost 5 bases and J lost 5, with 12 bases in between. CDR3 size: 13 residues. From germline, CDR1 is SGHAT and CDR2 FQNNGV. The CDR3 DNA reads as TGTGCCAGCAGCGTAGGGCGGGCCGAGACCCAGTACTTC. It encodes CASSVGRAETQYF.

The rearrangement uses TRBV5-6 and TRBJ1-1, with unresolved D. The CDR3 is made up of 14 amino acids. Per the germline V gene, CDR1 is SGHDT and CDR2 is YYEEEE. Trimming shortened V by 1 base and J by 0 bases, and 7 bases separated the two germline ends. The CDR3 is CASSLRGMNTEAFF. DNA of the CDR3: TGTGCCAGCAGCTTGAGAGGTATGAACACTGAAGCTTTCTTT.

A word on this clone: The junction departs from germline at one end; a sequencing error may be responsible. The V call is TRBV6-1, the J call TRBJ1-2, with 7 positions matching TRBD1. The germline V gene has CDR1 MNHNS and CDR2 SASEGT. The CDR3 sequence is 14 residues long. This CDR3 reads CASSEDRALSGYTF. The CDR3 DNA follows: TGTGCCAGCAGCGAAGACAGGGCCCTATCCGGCTACACCTTC.

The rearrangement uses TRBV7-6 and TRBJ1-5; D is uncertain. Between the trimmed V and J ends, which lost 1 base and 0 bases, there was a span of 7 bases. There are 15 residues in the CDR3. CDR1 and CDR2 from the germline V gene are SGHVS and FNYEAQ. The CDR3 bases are TGTGCCAGCAGCTTAGGGTCAGATAGCAATCAGCCCCAGCATTTT. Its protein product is CASSLGSDSNQPQHF.